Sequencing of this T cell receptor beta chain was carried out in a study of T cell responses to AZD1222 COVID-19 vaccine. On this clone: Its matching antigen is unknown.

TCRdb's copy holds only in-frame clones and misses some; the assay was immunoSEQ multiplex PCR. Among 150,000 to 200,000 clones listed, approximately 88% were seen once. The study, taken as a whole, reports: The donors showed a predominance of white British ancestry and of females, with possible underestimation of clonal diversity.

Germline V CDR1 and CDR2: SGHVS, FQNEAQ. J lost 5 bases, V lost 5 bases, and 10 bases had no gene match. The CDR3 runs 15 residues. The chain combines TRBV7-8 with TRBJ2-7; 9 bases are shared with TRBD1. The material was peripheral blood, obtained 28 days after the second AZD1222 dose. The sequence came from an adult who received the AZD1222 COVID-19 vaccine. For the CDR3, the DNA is TGTGCCAGCAGCCCCGGCGGGACAGGGAGAAACGAGCAGTACTTC. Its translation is CASSPGGTGRNEQYF. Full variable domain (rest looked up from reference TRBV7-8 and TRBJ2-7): GAGVSQSPRYKVAKRGQDVALRCDPISGHVSLFWYQQALGQGPEFLTYFQNEAQLDKSGLPSDRFFAERPEGSVSTLKIQRTQQEDSAVYLCASSPGGTGRNEQYFGPGTRLTVT.